This record looks at one T cell receptor beta chain sequence and its context. Its antigen is not known. The sample is drawn from a study of CD8+ T cells in alopecia areata. Study-wide results and limits: TCRs were shared less clearly across patients than in mice, possibly for HLA-related reasons. Among the 100 top clones, expanded CD8+ clones, like scalp clonality, were significantly decreased by tofacitinib. In blood and scalp, many expanded lesional clones persisted during tofacitinib.

Trimming removed 0 bases from V and 6 bases from J, with 11 bases in between. This CDR3 has 15 amino acids. Looked up from germline, CDR1 is SGHTA and CDR2 is FQGTGA. Indicated treatment: oral pan-JAK inhibitor, 5-10 mg twice daily. Investigators isolated RNA and reverse transcribed it into cDNA to act as the sequencing template. Measured with immunoSEQ multiplex PCR; TCRdb has only the in-frame clones, and not every one. The repertoire holds 180,000 or so clones, with less than 70% as singletons. The TCR sequence derives from a human donor with alopecia areata. This rearrangement joins TRBV7-3 to TRBJ2-2, with D perhaps matching TRBD2 (6 bases). Sequences were derived from CD8+ T cells sorted from blood, sampled at week 24, from a patient treated with tofacitinib. CDR3 sequence: CASSLTIGGPGELFF. Here the CDR3 DNA reads TGTGCCAGCAGCTTAACGATCGGGGGACCCGGGGAGCTGTTTTTT.